This T cell receptor (beta chain) was profiled in a study of blood T cell repertoires in COVID-19. CDR1 and CDR2 (germline): MDHEN, SYDVKM. The CDR3 totals 12 residues. The V segment lost 4 bases and the J segment 10 bases; nucleotides outside the gene matches: 4. In the study's own analysis: The assay estimated nucleated cells by amplifying reference gene primers. Repertoires were generated with immunoSEQ multiplex PCR, while TCRdb's copy carries only in-frame clones and drops some. V, J and clone size were drawn from that table, and D and trimming were deduced from the DNA. Among just over 300,000 clones listed, 80% to 90% were seen once. Participants, 18 to 89 years old, spanned 25 or so US areas.

The chain has TRBV28 and TRBJ2-1, with 7 bases lining up with TRBD1. The sample taken for sequencing was PBMCs or T cells enriched from blood (not recorded which). The clonotype originates from a woman between 18 and 29 years old who had recovered from COVID-19. The CDR3, as DNA: TGTGCCAGCAGTTCCCGACAGGGAGAGCAGTTCTTC. Translation gives CASSSRQGEQFF.